This is a list of T cell receptor beta chains from one sample in a study of T cells expressing NK-cell markers. TCRdb re-called the 5' RACE reads and gives one entry per CDR3 protein, without DNA. This sample lists some 450,000 distinct CDR3 sequences; its ten largest clones have 7.3%. The sequencing sample was made of blood T cells: a sorted CD56 or NKG2C T cell subset, CD4+ or CD8+ T cells, or bulk PBMC T cells (not recorded which). The receptors come from a woman between 18 and 70 years old in good health. Each CDR3 is given with its conserved first and last residue.

V gene	J gene	CDR3 protein
TRBV20-1	TRBJ2-5	CSAHGRYQETQYF
TRBV5-1	TRBJ2-1	CASSLGDRGLNEQFF
TRBV11-2	TRBJ2-5	CASRNRPGTSGFETQYF
TRBV15	TRBJ1-1	CATSRALILRPEAFF
TRBV5-1	TRBJ2-3	CASSLDRGGATDTQYF
TRBV28	TRBJ2-3	CASRPGLRFDEDTQYF
TRBV20-1	TRBJ2-7	CSASPGTGTYEQYF
TRBV12-3/TRBV12-4	TRBJ2-7	CASSRRVNYEQYF
TRBV7-2	TRBJ2-1	CASSRQIFYNEQFF
TRBV12-3/TRBV12-4	TRBJ2-5	CASRTKETQYF
TRBV10-3	TRBJ2-5	CAISESGTQETQYF
TRBV29-1	TRBJ1-2	CSVEIGQSYGYTF
TRBV4-3	TRBJ2-1	CASSQDVSQPYNEQFF
TRBV12-3/TRBV12-4	TRBJ2-1	CASSLARVHDEQFF
TRBV14	TRBJ1-2	CASSHRPNYGYTF
TRBV29-1	TRBJ2-3	CSVEDGTDTQYF
TRBV2	TRBJ1-2	CASIKGLDYGYTF